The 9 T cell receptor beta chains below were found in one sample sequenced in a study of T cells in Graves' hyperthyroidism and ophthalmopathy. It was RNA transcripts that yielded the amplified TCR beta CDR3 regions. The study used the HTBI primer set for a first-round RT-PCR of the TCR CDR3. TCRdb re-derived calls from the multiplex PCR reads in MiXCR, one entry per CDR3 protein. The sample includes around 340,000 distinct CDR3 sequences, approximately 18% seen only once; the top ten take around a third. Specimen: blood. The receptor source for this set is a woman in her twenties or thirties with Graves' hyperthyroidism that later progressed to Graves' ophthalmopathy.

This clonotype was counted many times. CDR3: CASTPRDATDTQYF. The CDR3 nucleotides are TGTGCCAGTACGCCCAGGGATGCCACAGATACGCAGTATTTT. V and J are TRBV19 and TRBJ2-3; D is perhaps TRBD1 (5 bases). The CDR3 length is 14 residues. Germline V lookup: CDR1 LNHDA, CDR2 SQIVND (reference sequence). The germline V and J ends were trimmed by 7 bases and 2 bases, with 13 bases remaining between them.

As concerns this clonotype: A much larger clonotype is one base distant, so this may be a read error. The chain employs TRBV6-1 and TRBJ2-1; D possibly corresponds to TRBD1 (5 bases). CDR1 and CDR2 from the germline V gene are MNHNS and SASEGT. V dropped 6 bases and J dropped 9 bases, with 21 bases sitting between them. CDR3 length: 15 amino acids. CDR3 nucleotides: TGTGCCAGCAGCCCCCAGGGTGCAGGGTTCGTTGAGCAGTTCTTC. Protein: CASSPQGAGFVEQFF.

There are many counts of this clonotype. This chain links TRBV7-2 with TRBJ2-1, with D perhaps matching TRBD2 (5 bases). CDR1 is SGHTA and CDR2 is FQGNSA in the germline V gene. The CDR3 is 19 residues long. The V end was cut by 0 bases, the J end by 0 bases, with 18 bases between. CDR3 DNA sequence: TGTGCCAGCAGCTTAGCTCTGTGGCGGGCCAAGAGCTCCTACAATGAGCAGTTCTTC. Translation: CASSLALWRAKSSYNEQFF.

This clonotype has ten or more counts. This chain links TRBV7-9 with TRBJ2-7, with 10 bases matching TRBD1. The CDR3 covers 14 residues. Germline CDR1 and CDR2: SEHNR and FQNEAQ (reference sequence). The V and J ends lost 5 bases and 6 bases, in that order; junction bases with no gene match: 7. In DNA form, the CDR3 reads TGTGCCAGCAGCGGCGGACAGGGGGAGGTCGAGCAGTACTTC. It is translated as CASSGGQGEVEQYF.

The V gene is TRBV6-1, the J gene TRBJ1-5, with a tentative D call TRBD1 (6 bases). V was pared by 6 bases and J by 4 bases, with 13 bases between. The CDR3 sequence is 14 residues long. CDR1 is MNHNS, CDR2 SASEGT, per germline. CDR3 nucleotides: TGTGCCAGCAGCCCGGGACAAACAAATCAGCCCCAGCATTTT. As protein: CASSPGQTNQPQHF.

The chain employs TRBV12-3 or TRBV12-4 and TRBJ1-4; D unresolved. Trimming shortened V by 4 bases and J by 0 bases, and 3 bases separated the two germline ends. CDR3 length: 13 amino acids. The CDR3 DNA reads TGTGCCAGCAGTTCCACAACTAATGAAAAACTGTTTTTT. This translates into CASSSTTNEKLFF.

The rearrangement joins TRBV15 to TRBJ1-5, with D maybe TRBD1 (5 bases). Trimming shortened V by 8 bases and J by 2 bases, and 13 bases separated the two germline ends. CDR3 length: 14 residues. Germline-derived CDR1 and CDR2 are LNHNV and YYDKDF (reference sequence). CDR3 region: CATQERGRNQPQHF. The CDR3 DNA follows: TGTGCCACCCAAGAAAGGGGTCGCAATCAGCCCCAGCATTTT. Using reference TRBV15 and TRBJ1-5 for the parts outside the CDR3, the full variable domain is DAMVIQNPRYQVTQFGKPVTLSCSQTLNHNVMYWYQQKSSQAPKLLFHYYDKDFNNEADTPDNFQSRRPNTSFCFLDIRSPGLGDTAMYLCATQERGRNQPQHFGDGTRLSIL.

CDR3 DNA sequence: TGTGCCATCAGTGGGCCCACCACAGATACGCAGTATTTT. It is translated as CAISGPTTDTQYF. The rearrangement joins TRBV10-3 to TRBJ2-3; D not certain. V shed 4 bases and J shed 2 bases, with 7 bases lying between them. CDR1 is ENHRY and CDR2 is SYGVKD in the germline V gene. The CDR3 covers 13 residues.

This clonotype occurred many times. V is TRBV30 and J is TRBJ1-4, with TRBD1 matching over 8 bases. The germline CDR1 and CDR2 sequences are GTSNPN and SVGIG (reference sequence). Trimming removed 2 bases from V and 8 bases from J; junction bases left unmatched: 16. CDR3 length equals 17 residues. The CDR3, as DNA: TGTGCCTGGAGTAAACCGGCTAACTTCAGGGGGCGAGAAAAACTGTTTTTT. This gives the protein CAWSKPANFRGREKLFF.